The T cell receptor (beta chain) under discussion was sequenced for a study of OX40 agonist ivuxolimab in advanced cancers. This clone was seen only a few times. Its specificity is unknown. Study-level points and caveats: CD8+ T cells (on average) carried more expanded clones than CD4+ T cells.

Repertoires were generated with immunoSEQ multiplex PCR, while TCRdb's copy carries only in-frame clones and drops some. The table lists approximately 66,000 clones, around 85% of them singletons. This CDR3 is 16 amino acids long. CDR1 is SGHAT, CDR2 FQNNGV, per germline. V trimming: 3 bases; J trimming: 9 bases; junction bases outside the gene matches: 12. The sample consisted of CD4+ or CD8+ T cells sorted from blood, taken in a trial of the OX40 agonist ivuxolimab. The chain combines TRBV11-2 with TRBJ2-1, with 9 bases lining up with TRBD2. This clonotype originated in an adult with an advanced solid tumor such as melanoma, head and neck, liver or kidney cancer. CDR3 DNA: TGTGCCAGCAGCTTGAGGGGAGGTAAAGCGGGGGGTGAGCAGTTCTTC. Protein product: CASSLRGGKAGGEQFF.